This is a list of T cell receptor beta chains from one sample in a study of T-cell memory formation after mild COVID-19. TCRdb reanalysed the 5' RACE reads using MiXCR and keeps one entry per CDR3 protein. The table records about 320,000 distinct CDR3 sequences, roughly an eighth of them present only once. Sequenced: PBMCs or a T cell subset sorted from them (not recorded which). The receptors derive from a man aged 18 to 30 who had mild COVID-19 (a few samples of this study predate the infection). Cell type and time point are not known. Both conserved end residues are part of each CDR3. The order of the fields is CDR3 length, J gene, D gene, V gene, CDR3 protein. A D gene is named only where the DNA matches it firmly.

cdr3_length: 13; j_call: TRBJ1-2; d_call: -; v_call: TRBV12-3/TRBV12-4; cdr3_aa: CASSFGLTGGYTF
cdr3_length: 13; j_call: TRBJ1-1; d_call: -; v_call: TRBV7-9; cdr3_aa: CASSLVENTEAFF
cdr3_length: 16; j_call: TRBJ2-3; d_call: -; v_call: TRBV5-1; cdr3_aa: CASSPGPGVSTDTQYF
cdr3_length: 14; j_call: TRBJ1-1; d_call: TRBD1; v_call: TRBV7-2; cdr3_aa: CASSSDRTRAEAFF
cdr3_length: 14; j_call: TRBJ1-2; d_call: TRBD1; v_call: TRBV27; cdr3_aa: CASRTTGGNYGYTF
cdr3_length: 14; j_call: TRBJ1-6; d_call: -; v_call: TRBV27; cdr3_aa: CASSEGYYNSPLHF
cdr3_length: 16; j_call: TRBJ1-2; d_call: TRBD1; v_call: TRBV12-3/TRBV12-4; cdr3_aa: CASSFQQGLFKYGYTF
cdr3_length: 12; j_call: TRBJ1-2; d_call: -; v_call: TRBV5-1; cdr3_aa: CASGAGPGGYTF
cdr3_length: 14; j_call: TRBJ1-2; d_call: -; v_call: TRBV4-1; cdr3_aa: CASSQLGANYGYTF
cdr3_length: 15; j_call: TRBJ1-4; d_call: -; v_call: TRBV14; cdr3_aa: CASSPFVGANEKLFF
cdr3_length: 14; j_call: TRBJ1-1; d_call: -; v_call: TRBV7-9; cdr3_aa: CASWGTAMNTEAFF
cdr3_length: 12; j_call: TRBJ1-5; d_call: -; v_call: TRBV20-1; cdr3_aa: CSASDPDQPQHF
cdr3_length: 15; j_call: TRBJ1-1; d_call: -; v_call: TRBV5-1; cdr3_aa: CASRDSVFMNTEAFF
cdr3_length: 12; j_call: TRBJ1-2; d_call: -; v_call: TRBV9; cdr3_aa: CASSAPTYGYTF
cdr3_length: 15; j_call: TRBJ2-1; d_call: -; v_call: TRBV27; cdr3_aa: CASSLSRDSQREQFF
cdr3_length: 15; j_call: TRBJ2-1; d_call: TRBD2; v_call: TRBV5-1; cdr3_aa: CASSLRSGGVHEQFF
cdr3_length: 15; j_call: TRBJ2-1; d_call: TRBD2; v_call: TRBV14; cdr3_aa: CASSRTAGGSDEQFF
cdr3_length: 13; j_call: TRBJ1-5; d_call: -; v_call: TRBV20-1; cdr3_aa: CSATVGLDQPQHF
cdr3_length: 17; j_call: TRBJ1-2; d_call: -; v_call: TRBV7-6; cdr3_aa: CASSPHQHPLWLRFYTF
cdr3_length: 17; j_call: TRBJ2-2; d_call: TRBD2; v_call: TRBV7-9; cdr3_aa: CASSFSSLADYTGELFF
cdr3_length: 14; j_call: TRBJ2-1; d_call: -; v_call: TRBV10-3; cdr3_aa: CAISYTGTLNEQFF
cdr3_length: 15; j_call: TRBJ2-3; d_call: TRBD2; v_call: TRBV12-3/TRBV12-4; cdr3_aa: CASSIAGTLTDTQYF
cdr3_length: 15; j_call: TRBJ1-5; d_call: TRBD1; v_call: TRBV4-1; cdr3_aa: CASSQEDRINQPQHF
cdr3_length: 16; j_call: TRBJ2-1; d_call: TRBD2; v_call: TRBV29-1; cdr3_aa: CSVVGLAGASYNEQFF
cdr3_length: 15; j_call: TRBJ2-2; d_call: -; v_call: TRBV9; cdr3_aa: CASSARGTSPGELFF
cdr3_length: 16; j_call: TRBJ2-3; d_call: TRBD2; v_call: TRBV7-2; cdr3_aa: CASSSVLASPRDTQYF
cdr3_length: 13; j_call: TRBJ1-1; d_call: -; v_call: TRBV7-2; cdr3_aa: CASSATGSTEAFF
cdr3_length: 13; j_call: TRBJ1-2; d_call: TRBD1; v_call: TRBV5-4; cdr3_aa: CASSAGGTNGYTF
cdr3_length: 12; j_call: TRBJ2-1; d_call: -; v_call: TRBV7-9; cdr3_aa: CASSPDLNEQFF
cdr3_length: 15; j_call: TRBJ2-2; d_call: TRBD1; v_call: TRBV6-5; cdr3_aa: CASSYLDRGSGELFF
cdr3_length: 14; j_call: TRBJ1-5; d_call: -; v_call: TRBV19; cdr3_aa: CASRLGISNQPQHF
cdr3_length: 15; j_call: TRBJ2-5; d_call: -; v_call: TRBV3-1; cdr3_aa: CASSQAIQYQETQYF
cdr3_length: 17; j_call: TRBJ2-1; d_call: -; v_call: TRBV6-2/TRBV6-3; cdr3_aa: CASSYSVRSGSYNEQFF
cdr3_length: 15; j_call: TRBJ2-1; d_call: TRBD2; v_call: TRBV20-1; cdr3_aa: CSARWGLAGDNEQFF
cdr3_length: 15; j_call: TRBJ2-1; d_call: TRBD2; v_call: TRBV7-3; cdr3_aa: CASSSRGAAYNEQFF
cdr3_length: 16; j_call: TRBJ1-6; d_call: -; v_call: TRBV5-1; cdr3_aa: CASSSSRQSYNSPLHF
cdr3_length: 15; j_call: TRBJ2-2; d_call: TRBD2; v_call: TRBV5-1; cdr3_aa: CASSLGLAVTGELFF
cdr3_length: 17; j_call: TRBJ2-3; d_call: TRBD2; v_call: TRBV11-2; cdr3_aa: CASSLRGGRGIRDTQYF
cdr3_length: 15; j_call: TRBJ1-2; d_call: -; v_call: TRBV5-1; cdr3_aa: CASSEGGHTPYGYTF
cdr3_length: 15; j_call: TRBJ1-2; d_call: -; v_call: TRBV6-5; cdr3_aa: CASSYGEGRNYGYTF
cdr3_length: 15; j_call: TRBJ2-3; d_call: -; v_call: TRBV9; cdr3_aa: CASSPRGTSTDTQYF
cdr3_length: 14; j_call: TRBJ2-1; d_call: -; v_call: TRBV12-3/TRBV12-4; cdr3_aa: CASSLRRSVDEQFF
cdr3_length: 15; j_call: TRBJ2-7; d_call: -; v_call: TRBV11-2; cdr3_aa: CASSLTSESSYEQYF
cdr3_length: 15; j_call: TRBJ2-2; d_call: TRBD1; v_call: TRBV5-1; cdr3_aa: CASSFGDRDAGELFF
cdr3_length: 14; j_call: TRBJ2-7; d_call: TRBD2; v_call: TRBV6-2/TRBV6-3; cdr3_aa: CASSHRGGLHEQYF
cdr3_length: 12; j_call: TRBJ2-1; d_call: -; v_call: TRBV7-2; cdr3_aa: CASSLGSRWRFF
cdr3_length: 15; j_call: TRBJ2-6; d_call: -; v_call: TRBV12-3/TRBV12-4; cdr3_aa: CASSLMWGPLPVLTF
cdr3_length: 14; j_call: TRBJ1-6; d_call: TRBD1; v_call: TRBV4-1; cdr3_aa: CASSLGQSYSPLHF
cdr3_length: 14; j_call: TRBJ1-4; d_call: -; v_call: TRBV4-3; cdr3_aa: CASSQDIREEKLFF
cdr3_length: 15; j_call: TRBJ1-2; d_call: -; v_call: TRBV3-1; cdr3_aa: CASSQDSNRGYGYTF
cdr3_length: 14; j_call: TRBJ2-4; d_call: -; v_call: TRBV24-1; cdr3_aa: CATQNAGDPGIQYF
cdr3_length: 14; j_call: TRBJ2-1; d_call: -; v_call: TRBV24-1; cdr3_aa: CATSDLGAYNEQFF
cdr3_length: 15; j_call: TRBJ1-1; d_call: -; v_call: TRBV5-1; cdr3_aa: CASSLVLGGNTEAFF
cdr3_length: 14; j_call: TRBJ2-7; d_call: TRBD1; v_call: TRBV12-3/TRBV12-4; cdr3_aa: CASSHGTGQYEQYF
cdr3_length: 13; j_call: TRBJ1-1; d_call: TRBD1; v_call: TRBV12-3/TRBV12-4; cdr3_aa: CASSFQGAGEAFF
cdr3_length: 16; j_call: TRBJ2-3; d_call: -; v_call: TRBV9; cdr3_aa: CASSVLLASGTDTQYF
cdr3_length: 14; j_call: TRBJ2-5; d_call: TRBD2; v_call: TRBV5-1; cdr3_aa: CASTTGGRGETQYF
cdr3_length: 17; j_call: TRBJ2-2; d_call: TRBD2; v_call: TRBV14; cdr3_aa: CASSQGPRGRLTGELFF